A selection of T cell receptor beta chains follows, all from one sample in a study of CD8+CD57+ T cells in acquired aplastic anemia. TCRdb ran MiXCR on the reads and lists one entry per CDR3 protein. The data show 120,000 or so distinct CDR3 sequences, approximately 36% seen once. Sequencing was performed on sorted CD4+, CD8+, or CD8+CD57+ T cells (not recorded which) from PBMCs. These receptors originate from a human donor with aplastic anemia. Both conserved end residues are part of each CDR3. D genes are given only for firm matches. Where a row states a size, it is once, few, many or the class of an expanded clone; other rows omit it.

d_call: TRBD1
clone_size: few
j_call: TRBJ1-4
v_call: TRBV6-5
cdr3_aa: CASSSGQGRGGPNEKLFF
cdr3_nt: TGTGCCAGCAGTTCTGGACAGGGAAGGGGGGGACCTAATGAAAAACTGTTTTTT

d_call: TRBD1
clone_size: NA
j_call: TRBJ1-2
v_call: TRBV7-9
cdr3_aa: CASRQGQVDGYTF
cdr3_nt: TGTGCCAGCAGACAAGGACAGGTTGATGGCTACACCTTC

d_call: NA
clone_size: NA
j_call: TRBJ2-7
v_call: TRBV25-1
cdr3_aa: CASSQLVASPYEQYF
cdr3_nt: TGCGCCAGCAGCCAACTGGTGGCTAGCCCGTACGAGCAGTACTTC

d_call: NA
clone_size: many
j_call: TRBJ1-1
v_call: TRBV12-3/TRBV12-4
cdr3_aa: CASTLGGLGTEAFF
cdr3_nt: TGTGCCAGCACCCTTGGGGGCTTAGGCACTGAAGCTTTCTTT

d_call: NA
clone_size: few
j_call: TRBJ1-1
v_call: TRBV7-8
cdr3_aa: CASSLATNTEAFF
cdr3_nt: TGTGCCAGCAGCTTAGCGACGAACACTGAAGCTTTCTTT

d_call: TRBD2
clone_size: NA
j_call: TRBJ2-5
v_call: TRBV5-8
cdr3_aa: CASTRGAGWETQYF
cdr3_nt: TGTGCCAGCACCCGGGGAGCGGGATGGGAGACCCAGTACTTC

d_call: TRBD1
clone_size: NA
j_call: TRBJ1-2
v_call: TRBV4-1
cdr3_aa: CASSQVGTAVGGYTF
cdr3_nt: TGCGCCAGCAGCCAAGTCGGGACAGCAGTAGGCGGCTACACCTTC

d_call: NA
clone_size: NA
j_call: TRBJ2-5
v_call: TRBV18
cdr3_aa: CACSGSGETQYF
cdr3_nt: TGTGCCTGCTCGGGAAGCGGTGAGACCCAGTACTTC

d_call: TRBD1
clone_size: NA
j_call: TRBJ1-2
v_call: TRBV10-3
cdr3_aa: CAISEPGTGENGYTF
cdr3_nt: TGTGCCATCAGTGAGCCCGGGACAGGGGAGAATGGCTACACCTTC

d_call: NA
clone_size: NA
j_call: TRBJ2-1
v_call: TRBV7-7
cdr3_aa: CASSRAGVYNEQFF
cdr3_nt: TGTGCTAGCAGCCGAGCGGGCGTATACAATGAGCAGTTCTTC

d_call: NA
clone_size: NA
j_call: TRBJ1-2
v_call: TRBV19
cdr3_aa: CASSMGLGYGYTF
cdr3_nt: TGTGCCAGTAGTATGGGTTTGGGCTATGGCTACACCTTC

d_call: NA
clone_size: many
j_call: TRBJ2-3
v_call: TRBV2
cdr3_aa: CASVERGGSTDTQYF
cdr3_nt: TGTGCCAGCGTCGAGAGAGGGGGGAGCACAGATACGCAGTATTTT

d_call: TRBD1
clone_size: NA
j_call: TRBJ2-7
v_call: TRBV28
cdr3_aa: CASSLSHRGLLSSYEQYF
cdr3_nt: TGTGCCAGCAGTTTATCCCACAGGGGGCTCCTAAGCTCCTACGAGCAGTACTTC

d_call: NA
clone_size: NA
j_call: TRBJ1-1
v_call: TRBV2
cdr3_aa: CASTVTGGTTEAFF
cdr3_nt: TGTGCCAGCACCGTCACGGGGGGGACCACTGAAGCTTTCTTT

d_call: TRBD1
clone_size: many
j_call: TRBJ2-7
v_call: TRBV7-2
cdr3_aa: CASSERDRAIGYEQYF
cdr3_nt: TGTGCCAGCAGCGAGCGGGACAGGGCGATAGGATACGAGCAGTACTTC

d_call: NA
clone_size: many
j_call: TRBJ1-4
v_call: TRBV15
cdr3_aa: CATSREGQKNEKLFF
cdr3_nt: TGTGCCACCAGCAGAGAGGGGCAGAAAAATGAAAAACTGTTTTTT